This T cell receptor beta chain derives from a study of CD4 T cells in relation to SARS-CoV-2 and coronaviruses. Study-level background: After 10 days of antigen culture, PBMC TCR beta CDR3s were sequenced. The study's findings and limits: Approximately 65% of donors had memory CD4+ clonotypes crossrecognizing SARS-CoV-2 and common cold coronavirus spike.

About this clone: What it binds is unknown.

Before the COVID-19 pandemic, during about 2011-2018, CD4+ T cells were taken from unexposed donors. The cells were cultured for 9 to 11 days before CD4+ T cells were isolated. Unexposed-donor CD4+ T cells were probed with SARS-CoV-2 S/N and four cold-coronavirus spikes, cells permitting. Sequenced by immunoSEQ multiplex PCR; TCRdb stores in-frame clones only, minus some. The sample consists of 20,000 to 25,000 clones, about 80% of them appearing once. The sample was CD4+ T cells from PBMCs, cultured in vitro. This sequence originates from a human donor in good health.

CDR3 DNA: TGTGCCAGTAGTCAGGACAGTCCAACCTACGAGCAGTACTTC. This sequence encodes CASSQDSPTYEQYF. The chain uses TRBV19 and TRBJ2-7; weak D call: TRBD1 (6 bases). V was cut by 5 bases and J by 2 bases, with 13 bases left in between. Germline CDR1 reads LNHDA; CDR2 reads SQIVND (reference sequence). The CDR3 contains 14 residues.